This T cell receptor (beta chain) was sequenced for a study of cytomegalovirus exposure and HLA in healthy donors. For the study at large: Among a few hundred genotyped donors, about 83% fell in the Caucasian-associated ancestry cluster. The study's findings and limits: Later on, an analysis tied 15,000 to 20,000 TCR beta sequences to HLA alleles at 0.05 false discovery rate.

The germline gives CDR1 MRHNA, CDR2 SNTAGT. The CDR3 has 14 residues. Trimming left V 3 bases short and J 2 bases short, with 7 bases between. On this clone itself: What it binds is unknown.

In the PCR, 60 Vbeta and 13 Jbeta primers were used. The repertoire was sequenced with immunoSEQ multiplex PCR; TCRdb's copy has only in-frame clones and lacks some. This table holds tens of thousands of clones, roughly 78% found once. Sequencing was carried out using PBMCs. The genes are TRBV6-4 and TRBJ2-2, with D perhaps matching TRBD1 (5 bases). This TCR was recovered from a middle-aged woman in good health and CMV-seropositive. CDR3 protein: CASSEDTNTGELFF. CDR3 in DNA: TGTGCCAGCAGTGAGGACACTAACACCGGGGAGCTGTTTTTT.